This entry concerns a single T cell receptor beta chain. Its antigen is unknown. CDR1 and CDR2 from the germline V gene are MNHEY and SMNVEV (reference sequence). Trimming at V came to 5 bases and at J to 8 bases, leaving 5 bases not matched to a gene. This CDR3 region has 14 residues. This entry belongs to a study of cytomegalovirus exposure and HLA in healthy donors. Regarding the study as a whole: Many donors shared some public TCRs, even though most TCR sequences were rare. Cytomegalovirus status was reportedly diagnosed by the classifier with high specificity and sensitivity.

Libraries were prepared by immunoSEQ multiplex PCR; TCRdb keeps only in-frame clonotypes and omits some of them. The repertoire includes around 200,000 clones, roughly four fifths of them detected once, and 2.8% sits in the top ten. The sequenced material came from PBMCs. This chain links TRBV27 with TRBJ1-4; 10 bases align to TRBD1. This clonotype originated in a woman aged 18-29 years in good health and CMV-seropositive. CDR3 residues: CASSPGQGVEKLFF. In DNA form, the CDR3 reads TGTGCCAGCAGTCCCGGACAGGGGGTGGAAAAACTGTTTTTT. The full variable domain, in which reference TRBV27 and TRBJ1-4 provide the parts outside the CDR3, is EAQVTQNPRYLITVTGKKLTVTCSQNMNHEYMSWYRQDPGLGLRQIYYSMNVEVTDKGDVPEGYKVSRKEKRNFPLILESPSPNQTSLYFCASSPGQGVEKLFFGSGTQLSVL.